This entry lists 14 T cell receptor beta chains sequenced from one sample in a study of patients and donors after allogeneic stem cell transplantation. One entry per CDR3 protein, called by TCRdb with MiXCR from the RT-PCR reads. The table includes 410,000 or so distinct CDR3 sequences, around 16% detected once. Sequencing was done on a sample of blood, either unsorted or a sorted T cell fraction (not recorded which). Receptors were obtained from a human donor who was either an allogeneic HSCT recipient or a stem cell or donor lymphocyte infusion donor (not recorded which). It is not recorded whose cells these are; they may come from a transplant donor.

CDR3 region: CASSQPSGGATEELFF. CDR3 DNA sequence: TGTGCCAGCAGCCAACCCAGCGGGGGGGCCACAGAGGAGCTGTTTTTT. The chain uses TRBV4-2 and TRBJ2-2, with TRBD2 matching over 10 bases. This CDR3 spans 16 amino acids. Germline V gene data show CDR1 as LGHNA and CDR2 as YNFKEQ. Trimming removed 2 bases from V and 10 bases from J; junction bases left unmatched: 10.

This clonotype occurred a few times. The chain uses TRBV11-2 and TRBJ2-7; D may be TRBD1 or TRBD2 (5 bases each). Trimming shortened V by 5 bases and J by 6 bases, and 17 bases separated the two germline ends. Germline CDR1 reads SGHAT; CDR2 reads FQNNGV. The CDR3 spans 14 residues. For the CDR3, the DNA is TGTGCCAGCAGCCACCCGGGACGGGTTGTCGAGCAGTACTTC. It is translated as CASSHPGRVVEQYF.

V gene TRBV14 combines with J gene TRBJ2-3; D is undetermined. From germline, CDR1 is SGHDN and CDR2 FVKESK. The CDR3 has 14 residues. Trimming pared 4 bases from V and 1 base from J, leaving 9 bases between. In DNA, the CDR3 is TGTGCCAGCAGCCGAACACTTGGCACAGATACGCAGTATTTT. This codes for CASSRTLGTDTQYF.

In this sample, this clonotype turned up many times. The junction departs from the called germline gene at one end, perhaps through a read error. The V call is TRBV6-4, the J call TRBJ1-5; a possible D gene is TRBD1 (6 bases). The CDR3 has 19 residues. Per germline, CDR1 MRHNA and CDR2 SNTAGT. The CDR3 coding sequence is TGTGCCAGCAGCGACTTGGGGGCTCTGACGCCTTTTAGCAATCAGCCCCAGCATTTT. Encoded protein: CASSDLGALTPFSNQPQHF.

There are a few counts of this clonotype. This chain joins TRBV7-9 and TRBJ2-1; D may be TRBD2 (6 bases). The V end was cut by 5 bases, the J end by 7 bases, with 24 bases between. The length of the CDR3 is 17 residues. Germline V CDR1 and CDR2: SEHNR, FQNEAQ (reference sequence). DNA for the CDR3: TGTGCCAGCAGCCTGTCAGTGACTAGAGGGCACGATAATGAGCAGTTCTTC. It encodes CASSLSVTRGHDNEQFF.

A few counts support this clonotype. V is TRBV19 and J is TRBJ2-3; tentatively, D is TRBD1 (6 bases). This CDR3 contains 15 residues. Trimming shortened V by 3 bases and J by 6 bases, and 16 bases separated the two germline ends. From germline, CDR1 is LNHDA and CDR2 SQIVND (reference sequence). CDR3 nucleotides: TGTGCCAGTAGTATTATTACAGGGCGGGTGGATACGCAGTATTTT. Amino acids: CASSIITGRVDTQYF.

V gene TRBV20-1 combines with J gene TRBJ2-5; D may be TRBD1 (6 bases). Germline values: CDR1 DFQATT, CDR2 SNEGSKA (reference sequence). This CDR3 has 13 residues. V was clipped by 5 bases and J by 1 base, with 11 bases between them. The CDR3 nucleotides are TGCAGTGCTGGCAAGACAGGCCAAGAGACCCAGTACTTC. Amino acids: CSAGKTGQETQYF.

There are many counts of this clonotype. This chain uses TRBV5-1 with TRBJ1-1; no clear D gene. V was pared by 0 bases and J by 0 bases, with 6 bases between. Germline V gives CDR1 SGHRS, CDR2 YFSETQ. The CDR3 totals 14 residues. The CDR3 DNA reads TGCGCCAGCAGCTTGGCCAGATTGAACACTGAAGCTTTCTTT. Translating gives CASSLARLNTEAFF.

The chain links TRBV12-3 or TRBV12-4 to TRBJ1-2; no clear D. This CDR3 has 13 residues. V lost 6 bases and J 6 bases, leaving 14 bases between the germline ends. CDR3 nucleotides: TGTGCCAGCAGCTTCCTCACTGGGGATGGCTACACCTTC. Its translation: CASSFLTGDGYTF.

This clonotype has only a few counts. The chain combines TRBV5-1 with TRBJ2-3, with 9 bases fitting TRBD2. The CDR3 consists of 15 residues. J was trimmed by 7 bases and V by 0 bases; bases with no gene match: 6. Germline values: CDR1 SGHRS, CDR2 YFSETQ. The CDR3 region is CASSLESSGTNTQYF. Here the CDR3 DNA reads TGCGCCAGCAGCTTGGAGTCTAGCGGGACGAATACGCAGTATTTT.

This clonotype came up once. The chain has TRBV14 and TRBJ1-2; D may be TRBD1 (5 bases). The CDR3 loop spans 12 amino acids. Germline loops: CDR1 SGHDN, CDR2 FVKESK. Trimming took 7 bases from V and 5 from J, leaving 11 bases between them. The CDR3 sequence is CASTKGSYGYTF. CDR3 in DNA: TGTGCCAGCACTAAGGGGTCATATGGCTACACCTTC.

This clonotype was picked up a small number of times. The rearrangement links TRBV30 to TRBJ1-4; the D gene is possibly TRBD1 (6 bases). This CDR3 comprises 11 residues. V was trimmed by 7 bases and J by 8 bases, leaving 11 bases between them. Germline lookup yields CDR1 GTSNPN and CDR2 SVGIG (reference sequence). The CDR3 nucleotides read TGTGCCTCAGTTAGGGGGGAAAAACTGTTTTTT. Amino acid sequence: CASVRGEKLFF.

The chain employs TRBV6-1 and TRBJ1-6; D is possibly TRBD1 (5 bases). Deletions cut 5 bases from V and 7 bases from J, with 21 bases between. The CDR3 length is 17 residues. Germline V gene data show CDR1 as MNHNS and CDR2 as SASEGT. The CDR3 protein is CASSRPPYRRVNSPLHF. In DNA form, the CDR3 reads TGTGCCAGCAGTCGCCCCCCTTACAGGAGGGTAAATTCACCCCTCCACTTT.

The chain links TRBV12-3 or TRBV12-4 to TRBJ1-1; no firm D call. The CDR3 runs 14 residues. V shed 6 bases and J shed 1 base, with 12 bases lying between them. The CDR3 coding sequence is TGTGCCAGCAGCCATACCCGGGGGAACACTGAAGCTTTCTTT. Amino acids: CASSHTRGNTEAFF.